These 15 T cell receptor beta chains originate from one sample sequenced in a study of OX40 agonist ivuxolimab in advanced cancers. Method: immunoSEQ multiplex PCR; TCRdb's copy keeps in-frame clones and lacks some. The data show 25,000 to 35,000 clones, 91% seen once. Sequenced here: CD4+ or CD8+ T cells sorted from blood, sampled in a trial of the OX40 agonist ivuxolimab. The receptor set was obtained from an adult with an advanced solid tumor such as melanoma, head and neck, liver or kidney cancer.

The J gene is TRBJ2-3, the V gene TRBV4-1; possible D gene TRBD2, 5 bases. The CDR3 runs to 15 residues. Germline V lookup: CDR1 MGHRA, CDR2 YSYEKL. Trimming removed 4 bases from V and 0 bases from J, with 11 bases in between. In DNA form, the CDR3 reads TGCGCCAGCAGCCTCCCCGGGGAGAGCACAGATACGCAGTATTTT. Its protein is CASSLPGESTDTQYF.

The rearrangement uses TRBV30 and TRBJ2-7; possible D gene TRBD1, 5 bases. Trimming removed 3 bases from V and 2 bases from J, with 8 bases in between. This CDR3 is built from 12 residues. The germline V gene encodes CDR1 GTSNPN and CDR2 SVGIG (reference sequence). The CDR3: CAWRTDPYEQYF. CDR3 DNA: TGTGCCTGGAGGACAGATCCCTACGAGCAGTACTTC.

J is TRBJ2-3 and V is TRBV19, with TRBD1 as a possible D gene (6 bases). Germline assignment: CDR1 LNHDA and CDR2 SQIVND (reference sequence). The CDR3 runs 14 residues. V was pared by 2 bases and J by 6 bases, with 12 bases between. CDR3 DNA sequence: TGTGCCAGTAGTATAAACTCAGGGGATGATACGCAGTATTTT. It is translated as CASSINSGDDTQYF.

The chain combines TRBV27 with TRBJ2-1, with 9 bases fitting TRBD1. The V gene's germline CDR1 is MNHEY and CDR2 SMNVEV (reference sequence). Losses at the gene ends were 3 bases for V and 7 bases for J; bases not matched to a gene: 4. CDR3 length: 14 amino acids. The CDR3 here is CASSFPDRGNEQFF. CDR3 sequence (DNA): TGTGCCAGCAGTTTCCCGGACAGGGGTAATGAGCAGTTCTTC.

The chain has TRBV11-2 and TRBJ2-1, with 13 bases that match TRBD2. Germline V gene sequence: CDR1 SGHAT, CDR2 FQNNGV. J lost 8 bases, V lost 1 base, and 5 bases had no gene match. The CDR3 has 16 residues. Written as DNA, the CDR3 is TGTGCCAGCAGCTTAGTAGGACTAGCGGGAGTGGATGAGCAGTTCTTC. This codes for CASSLVGLAGVDEQFF.

V gene TRBV25-1 combines with J gene TRBJ2-5; TRBD1 matches 8 bases. This CDR3 spans 14 amino acids. The J segment lost 4 bases and the V segment lost 5 bases, leaving 6 bases of the junction unmatched. The germline gives CDR1 MGHDK, CDR2 SYGVNS. As DNA, the CDR3 is TGTGCCAGCAGTCGGACAGGGAGTAGAGAGACCCAGTACTTC. Its protein is CASSRTGSRETQYF.

V usage is TRBV10-2 and J usage is TRBJ1-1; D not resolved. V was cut by 3 bases and J by 1 base, with 6 bases left in between. The CDR3 contains 13 residues. Germline V gives CDR1 WSHSY, CDR2 SAAADI. CDR3: CASSDYGNTEAFF. DNA of the CDR3: TGCGCCAGCAGTGACTATGGGAACACTGAAGCTTTCTTT.

This clone was counted a single time. V gene TRBV7-9 combines with J gene TRBJ1-3, with unresolved D. There are 17 residues in the CDR3. CDR1 and CDR2 from the germline V gene are SEHNR and FQNEAQ (reference sequence). V was pared by 1 base and J by 6 bases, with 19 bases between. The CDR3 region is CASSLVPAARAENTIYF. The CDR3 bases are TGTGCCAGCAGCTTAGTCCCGGCGGCCCGCGCGGAAAACACCATATATTTT.

The chain employs TRBV5-1 and TRBJ2-7; D might be TRBD1 (5 bases). Trimming took off 3 bases at V and 6 bases at J, with 13 bases between the two ends. CDR1 is SGHRS, CDR2 YFSETQ, per germline. The CDR3 has 13 residues. The CDR3 DNA is TGCGCCAGCAGCTATCAGGGTATAAGCGAGCAGTACTTC. Residues: CASSYQGISEQYF.

The chain employs TRBV11-2 and TRBJ2-6, with 7 bases aligning to TRBD1. Germline values: CDR1 SGHAT, CDR2 FQNNGV. Trimming removed 0 bases from V and 4 bases from J; junction bases left unmatched: 9. The CDR3 contains 18 residues. Written as DNA, the CDR3 is TGTGCCAGCAGCTTAGAGACAGGGATCTCCTTCGGGGCCAACGTCCTGACTTTC. It yields the protein CASSLETGISFGANVLTF. The entire variable domain, with the rest obtained from reference TRBV11-2 and TRBJ2-6, is as follows: EAGVAQSPRYKIIEKRQSVAFWCNPISGHATLYWYQQILGQGPKLLIQFQNNGVVDDSQLPKDRFSAERLKGVDSTLKIQPAKLEDSAVYLCASSLETGISFGANVLTFGAGSRLTVL.

The CDR3 nucleotides are TGTGCCAGCAGCCCTAGCGTTCGTTCGGGACACCATTCCTACGAGCAGTACTTC. This gives the protein CASSPSVRSGHHSYEQYF. The gene calls are TRBV28 and TRBJ2-7; the D gene could be TRBD1 or TRBD2 (6 bases each). The CDR3 has 18 residues. V was cut by 6 bases and J by 1 base, with 25 bases left in between. Germline CDR1 and CDR2: MDHEN and SYDVKM.

This chain links TRBV14 with TRBJ2-7, with a tentative D call TRBD1 (6 bases). The CDR3 contains 15 residues. Germline assignment: CDR1 SGHDN and CDR2 FVKESK. The V gene lost 2 bases and the J gene lost 1 base, with 12 bases spanning the gap. The CDR3 sequence is CASSQMDSLSYEQYF. DNA for the CDR3: TGTGCCAGCAGCCAAATGGACAGCCTTTCCTACGAGCAGTACTTC.

The V and J genes are TRBV11-1 and TRBJ1-4; TRBD1 agrees at 7 bases. The ends lost 1 base at V and 8 bases at J; junction bases unmatched: 7. The CDR3 contains 15 residues. CDR1 is SGHAT, CDR2 FQDESV, per germline (reference sequence). DNA for the CDR3: TGTGCCAGCAGCTTAGTACCCGGGACAGACGAAAAACTGTTTTTT. Translation: CASSLVPGTDEKLFF.

The chain is built from TRBV28 and TRBJ2-3; D is uncertain. V shed 1 base and J shed 5 bases, with 10 bases lying between them. This CDR3 spans 14 amino acids. Germline assignment: CDR1 MDHEN and CDR2 SYDVKM. CDR3 in DNA: TGTGCCAGCAGTTTATTCTATCGCCAAGATACGCAGTATTTT. Amino acid sequence: CASSLFYRQDTQYF.

The CDR3 DNA reads TGTGCCATTATCACCTGGGACAGAGCGAACACCGGGGAGCTGTTTTTT. Amino acid sequence: CAIITWDRANTGELFF. The chain employs TRBV2 and TRBJ2-2; 7 bases are a match to TRBD1. Germline CDR1 is SNHLY and CDR2 is FYNNEI. V trimming: 10 bases; J trimming: 0 bases; junction bases outside the gene matches: 11. The CDR3 loop spans 16 amino acids.